The sequence of this T cell receptor (beta chain) was determined in a study of cytomegalovirus exposure and HLA in healthy donors. About the research overall: Earlier work reported about 110 million unique TCR beta sequences from 150 million to 200 million T cells. There were 350 to 400 genotyped donors. Of these, 75% to 85% fell in the genetic ancestry cluster associated with self-reported Caucasian donors.

Vbeta (60) and Jbeta (13) primers were used in the PCR. Only in-frame clones appear in the TCRdb table, and some are missing; sequencing was by immunoSEQ multiplex PCR. The sample consists of fewer than 350,000 clones, about 90% of them appearing once. With regard to this clone: Its antigen is unidentified.

Study conclusions and caveats: For TCR beta chains, V- and J-gene trimming was later linked to a missense DCLRE1C variant. For most subjects, TCR beta sequences were reported to predict HLA-A and HLA-B alleles with accuracy.

CDR3 length: 17 residues. V shed 4 bases, J shed 0 bases, and the junction held 12 bases outside the gene matches. Germline V gives CDR1 SGHRS, CDR2 YFSETQ. Material: PBMCs. The sequence was obtained from a woman aged 18-30 years in good health and CMV-seronegative. V usage is TRBV5-1 and J usage is TRBJ2-7; TRBD1 agrees at 8 bases. CDR3 in DNA: TGCGCCAGCAGCGCGCACTTGTGGGACAGGTACTCCTACGAGCAGTACTTC. This encodes CASSAHLWDRYSYEQYF. Looking up the rest from reference TRBV5-1 and TRBJ2-7 gives the full variable domain: KAGVTQTPRYLIKTRGQQVTLSCSPISGHRSVSWYQQTPGQGLQFLFEYFSETQRNKGNFPGRFSGRQFSNSRSEMNVSTLELGDSALYLCASSAHLWDRYSYEQYFGPGTRLTVT.